These T cell receptor beta chains were read from a single sample in a study of T cells in Graves' hyperthyroidism and ophthalmopathy. TCRdb called the multiplex PCR reads again in MiXCR, with one record for every CDR3 protein. The table shows around 700,000 distinct CDR3 sequences, with 18% occurring only once. The sample comprised blood. These receptors came from a woman aged 50 to 60 with Graves' hyperthyroidism that later progressed to Graves' ophthalmopathy. Each CDR3 is given with its conserved first and last residue. The order of the fields is V gene, D gene, clone size, J gene, CDR3 DNA, CDR3 protein. The D gene is left open where the match is weak. Size tells how often a clone was seen (once, few, many) or the class of an expanded clone, and some rows leave it out.

TRBV6-6	TRBD1	.	TRBJ1-2	TGTGCCAGCAGTTACTATTGGCAGGGGGCGTCTCATGGCTACACCTTC	CASSYYWQGASHGYTF
TRBV2	.	many	TRBJ2-3	TGTGCCAGCAGCGTCGAGGCGACAGATACGCAGTATTTT	CASSVEATDTQYF
TRBV3-1	.	many	TRBJ1-1	TGTGCCAGCAGCCAAGATAGGGCATCAGAAGCTTTCTTT	CASSQDRASEAFF
TRBV11-2	.	many	TRBJ1-5	TGTGCCAGCAGCTGGACTGGAGGTAGCAATCAGCCCCAGCATTTT	CASSWTGGSNQPQHF
TRBV27	TRBD2	.	TRBJ2-5	TGTGCCAGCAGTGGACTAGCGGGGGACCTACAAGAGACCCAGTACTTC	CASSGLAGDLQETQYF
TRBV6-1	.	.	TRBJ2-5	TGTGCCAGCAGCGCGGACGGGTTTCCAGAGACCCAGTACTTC	CASSADGFPETQYF
TRBV15	.	many	TRBJ1-1	TGTGCCACCAGCAGAGGGAAAGACACTGAAGCTTTCTTT	CATSRGKDTEAFF
TRBV11-1	.	many	TRBJ1-2	TGTGCCAGCAGCCCGGACTGGAATGGCTACACCTTC	CASSPDWNGYTF
TRBV7-9	.	many	TRBJ1-5	TGTGCCAGCAGCAGTGGGGACATTAGCAATCAGCCCCAGCATTTT	CASSSGDISNQPQHF
TRBV3-1	.	many	TRBJ2-5	TGTGCCAGCAGCCATGGACAGCCCGAGACCCAGTACTTC	CASSHGQPETQYF
TRBV2	TRBD2	.	TRBJ2-2	TGTGCCAGCATGGGGGGGTACACCGGGGAGCTGTTTTTT	CASMGGYTGELFF
TRBV10-1	.	.	TRBJ2-7	TGCGCCACCTTCTACGAGCAGTACTTC	CATFYEQYF
TRBV4-3	TRBD2	.	TRBJ2-3	TGCGCCAGCAGCCACCTACTAGCGGATACGCAGTATTTT	CASSHLLADTQYF
TRBV20-1	.	many	TRBJ1-5	TGCAGTGCTAGTTCTGCGGTGGCGGGCAATCAGCCCCAGCATTTT	CSASSAVAGNQPQHF
TRBV6-2/TRBV6-3	TRBD1	few	TRBJ1-6	TGTGCCAGCAGTTACGGGACAGGTTCCCCCCCGGATAATTCACCCCTCCACTTT	CASSYGTGSPPDNSPLHF
TRBV20-1	TRBD2	.	TRBJ2-1	TGCAGTGCTAGTCTAGCGGGGGAGCCCCACAATGAGCAGTTCTTC	CSASLAGEPHNEQFF
TRBV18	TRBD1	many	TRBJ1-1	TGTGCCAGCTCATCCGACAGGGATGGAACTGAAGCTTTCTTT	CASSSDRDGTEAFF
TRBV20-1	.	.	TRBJ1-5	TGCAGTGCTACCACTGGAACGGGGGGCAATCAGCCCCAGCATTTT	CSATTGTGGNQPQHF
TRBV3-1	.	many	TRBJ2-3	TGTGCCAGCAGCCGCCGAAGACAGTTGGCTAGCACAGATACGCAGTATTTT	CASSRRRQLASTDTQYF
TRBV20-1	TRBD1	few	TRBJ1-4	TGCAGTGCTAGTGGTGGGACAGGGGCCGAAAAACTGTTTTTT	CSASGGTGAEKLFF
TRBV11-2	.	.	TRBJ2-1	TGTGCCAGCAGCTTAAATCATAACTACAATGAGCAGTTCTTC	CASSLNHNYNEQFF
TRBV20-1	TRBD2	few	TRBJ2-1	TGCAGTGCCTACGGGATGAGCGGGGGGGCCGGGAATGAGCAGTTCTTC	CSAYGMSGGAGNEQFF
TRBV6-2/TRBV6-3	.	.	TRBJ2-1	TGTGCCAGCAGCACCCCGAGGGCGCGGATCTACAATGAGCAGTTCTTC	CASSTPRARIYNEQFF
TRBV3-1	.	few	TRBJ2-2	TGTGCCAGTCGACCGTGGGAAGCGAACACCGGGGAGCTGTTTTTT	CASRPWEANTGELFF
TRBV6-5	.	.	TRBJ2-7	TGTGCCAGCAGTTACTCGAGATCCCGGACAAACCCCTACGAGCAGTACTTC	CASSYSRSRTNPYEQYF
TRBV9	.	.	TRBJ1-1	TGTGCCAGCAGCGTAGGGGGGTCGCAAGAAGCTTTCTTT	CASSVGGSQEAFF
TRBV29-1	.	.	TRBJ2-5	TGCAGCTTTACAACAGGGTACCAAGAGACCCAGTACTTC	CSFTTGYQETQYF
TRBV5-6	.	.	TRBJ1-2	TGTGCCAGCAGCTCGCTGGGGGCGCGGGGCTACACCTTC	CASSSLGARGYTF
TRBV20-1	.	.	TRBJ1-6	TGCAGTGCTAGAGATTTCGACGACGGGCCCCTCCACTTT	CSARDFDDGPLHF
TRBV6-1	.	few	TRBJ2-7	TGTGCCAGCAGTGAGAGGGCGGGGACGCCCTACGAGCAGTACTTC	CASSERAGTPYEQYF
TRBV20-1	.	many	TRBJ2-3	TGCAGTGCTAGAGTTGACCGGGGTACAGCAGATACGCAGTATTTT	CSARVDRGTADTQYF
TRBV25-1	.	.	TRBJ1-2	TGTGCCAGCAGTGAAATCGAAGGGTTCGGTGGCTACACCTTC	CASSEIEGFGGYTF
TRBV24-1	TRBD2	few	TRBJ2-3	TGTGCCACCAGTGACCCTACAGGGACTAGCGGGGGGTACACAGATACGCAGTATTTT	CATSDPTGTSGGYTDTQYF
TRBV11-3	TRBD2	.	TRBJ2-3	TGTGCCAGCAGCGCCTCGCCTTGGAAAAGCGGGGAGAGCACAGATACGCAGTATTTT	CASSASPWKSGESTDTQYF
TRBV6-5	.	.	TRBJ2-3	TGTGCCAGCAGTTACAGGGTCCCAGATACGCAGTATTTT	CASSYRVPDTQYF
TRBV5-1	TRBD1	few	TRBJ2-5	TGCGCCAGCAGCTGGGACCGGGACAGAACTCAAGAGACCCAGTACTTC	CASSWDRDRTQETQYF
TRBV20-1	TRBD2	many	TRBJ2-1	TGCAGTGCCACTAGCGGGGGACCCCTAAATGAGCAGTTCTTC	CSATSGGPLNEQFF
TRBV5-1	.	many	TRBJ1-2	TGCGCCAGCAGCCCTGACAGACCTCCTAACTATGGCTACACCTTC	CASSPDRPPNYGYTF
TRBV20-1	.	.	TRBJ2-2	TGCAGTGCTAGAGATGGGGGATCCGGGGAGCTGTTTTTT	CSARDGGSGELFF
TRBV6-1	TRBD1	many	TRBJ1-6	TGTGCCAGCAGTCAGGACAGGCATAATTCACCCCTCCACTTT	CASSQDRHNSPLHF
TRBV9	TRBD1	.	TRBJ2-3	TGTGCCAGCAGCGTAGCTACGGGACAGGGCGCAGATACGCAGTATTTT	CASSVATGQGADTQYF
TRBV20-1	TRBD1	many	TRBJ2-4	TGCAGTGCCGACAGGGGACCAGGAGACATTCAGTACTTC	CSADRGPGDIQYF
TRBV3-1	.	few	TRBJ1-3	TGTGCCAGCAGCCGCCCGGACGGTGGAAACACCATATATTTT	CASSRPDGGNTIYF
TRBV4-1	TRBD2	few	TRBJ2-1	TGCGCCAGCAGCCAACCAACATGGAGACTAGCCCGGGGGCAGTTCTTC	CASSQPTWRLARGQFF
TRBV25-1	.	.	TRBJ2-7	TGTGCCAGCAGTGAATCTCGAGCCAGGACTACGAGGGAGCAGTACTTC	CASSESRARTTREQYF
TRBV2	TRBD1	few	TRBJ1-4	TGTGCCAGTTTCCTGGGACAGGGTAATGAAAAACTGTTTTTT	CASFLGQGNEKLFF
TRBV2	.	many	TRBJ2-2	TGTGCCAGCATGTCGGCTAGCTTTGTAACCGGGGAGCTGTTTTTT	CASMSASFVTGELFF
TRBV12-3/TRBV12-4	.	.	TRBJ2-5	TGTGCCAGCAGTTTAGACCTGGGGGAACAAGAGACCCAGTACTTC	CASSLDLGEQETQYF
TRBV20-1	.	many	TRBJ1-1	TGCAGTGCCCCTCACGCACTGAACACTGAAGCTTTCTTT	CSAPHALNTEAFF
TRBV7-9	.	.	TRBJ1-2	TGTGCCAGCAGCTTAGACGGAGTCGATGTTGGCTACACCTTC	CASSLDGVDVGYTF
TRBV12-3/TRBV12-4	.	many	TRBJ2-1	TGTGCCAGCAGTTTTTCCAGGGCCTACAATGAGCAGTTCTTC	CASSFSRAYNEQFF
TRBV15	TRBD1	.	TRBJ1-5	TGTGCCACCAGCAGAGATCTTCCTGACAGGGTAATAGGACAGCCCCAGCATTTT	CATSRDLPDRVIGQPQHF
TRBV14	.	.	TRBJ2-5	TGTGCCAGCAGCCAAGTTAACCCCAGGGTAGAGACCCAGTACTTC	CASSQVNPRVETQYF
TRBV7-3	.	.	TRBJ1-6	TGTGCCAGCAGATCCGACGGCTATAATTCACCCCTCCACTTT	CASRSDGYNSPLHF
TRBV27	.	few	TRBJ1-1	TGTGCCAGCAGTTCCAGGTACTTGAACACTGAAGCTTTCTTT	CASSSRYLNTEAFF
TRBV12-3/TRBV12-4	.	many	TRBJ1-5	TGTGCCAGCAGCCCACGGGGTTTGCAGCCCCAGCATTTT	CASSPRGLQPQHF
TRBV6-1	TRBD1	.	TRBJ2-6	TGTGCCAGCAGTCCGAGTTCGGGACAGGGGACCCCAAACTCTGGGGCCAACGTCCTGACTTTC	CASSPSSGQGTPNSGANVLTF
TRBV20-1	.	many	TRBJ1-2	TGCAGTGCTAGAATTGACAGCCGGGGCTATGGCTACACCTTC	CSARIDSRGYGYTF
TRBV11-2	TRBD2	many	TRBJ2-5	TGTGCCAGCAGCTCCGGGACTAGCGGGGGGGCTTGGCAAGAGACCCAGTACTTC	CASSSGTSGGAWQETQYF
TRBV2	.	many	TRBJ1-1	TGTGCCAGCTTGCTCGACCCGAACACTGAAGCTTTCTTT	CASLLDPNTEAFF